What follows are 18 T cell receptor beta chains derived from one specimen sequenced in a study of technical replicates of blood from several donors. The data were produced by immunoSEQ multiplex PCR, yet TCRdb's version contains in-frame clones alone and is incomplete. The data show 50,000 or so clones, with about 90% seen just once and about 3.9% held by the top ten. Material: PBMCs. The origin of the receptors is a human donor in good health. Some clones in this sample may be carry-over from other donors' samples.

The J gene is TRBJ2-1, the V gene TRBV10-3, with 7 bases that match TRBD2. The CDR3 loop spans 12 amino acids. Germline CDR1 is ENHRY and CDR2 is SYGVKD. V dropped 9 bases and J dropped 9; count of bases not matched to a gene: 8. The CDR3, as DNA: TGTGCCATAGCGACTAGCACAGGTGAGCAGTTCTTC. Protein sequence: CAIATSTGEQFF.

The V call is TRBV18, the J call TRBJ2-2; D might be TRBD2 (6 bases). There are 14 residues in the CDR3. Germline loops: CDR1 KGHSH, CDR2 LQKENI. With 6 bases removed from V and 5 bases from J, the gap between germline ends came to 13 bases. CDR3 nucleotides: TGTGCCAGCTCGACCCAAGGAGGGACCGGGGAGCTGTTTTTT. Its protein product is CASSTQGGTGELFF.

This clone was counted once. The rearrangement joins TRBV12-5 to TRBJ2-2; possible D gene TRBD1, 5 bases. Trimming removed 1 base from V and 5 bases from J, with 11 bases in between. The CDR3 length is 15 residues. Germline V gives CDR1 LGHNT, CDR2 FRNRAP. This chain's CDR3 is CASGLAGLGTGELFF. In nucleotides, the CDR3 is TGTGCTAGTGGTTTGGCAGGGTTGGGGACCGGGGAGCTGTTTTTT.

The chain joins TRBV5-8 to TRBJ2-2; 7 bases map to TRBD1. Germline lookup yields CDR1 SGHTS and CDR2 YDEGEE. V shed 0 bases, J shed 5 bases, and the junction held 1 base outside the gene matches. The CDR3 length is 14 residues. CDR3 bases: TGTGCCAGCAGCTTGGGACAGGGAACCGGGGAGCTGTTTTTT. Translation gives CASSLGQGTGELFF.

This chain connects TRBV4-1 to TRBJ1-2, with D perhaps TRBD1 (5 bases). The ends were cut back, 1 base at V and 5 bases at J, with 20 bases in the middle. The germline V gene has CDR1 MGHRA and CDR2 YSYEKL. CDR3 length: 17 amino acids. As DNA, the CDR3 is TGCGCCAGCAGCCAAGGGTCCAGGGTTACGGGTTCGTATGGCTACACCTTC. Residues: CASSQGSRVTGSYGYTF.

This chain uses TRBV7-2 with TRBJ2-3; 10 positions agree with TRBD2. The CDR3 has 15 residues. Trimming cost V 2 bases and J 7 bases; bases outside gene matches: 6. CDR1 is SGHTA and CDR2 is FQGNSA in the germline V gene. The CDR3 DNA follows: TGTGCCAGCAGCTTATTACTAGCGGGACTCAATACGCAGTATTTT. Protein sequence: CASSLLLAGLNTQYF.

In the case of this clone: A read error may account for a junction end that differs from germline. The chain has TRBV16 and TRBJ2-2, with 10 bases aligning to TRBD1. Germline CDR1 reads KGHSY; CDR2 reads FQNENV. The CDR3 loop spans 15 amino acids. The CDR3 region is CASSQGTGVTWELFF. DNA of the CDR3: TGTGCCAGCAGCCAAGGGACAGGGGTCACCTGGGAGCTGTTTTTT.

Remarks on this clone: The sample contains more than one DNA sequence encoding this CDR3. This chain links TRBV7-2 with TRBJ2-7, with 12 bases aligning to TRBD2. The germline V gene encodes CDR1 SGHTA and CDR2 FQGNSA. The V gene end was trimmed by 1 base and the J gene end by 2 bases; junction bases not matched to a gene: 0. The CDR3 extends over 15 amino acids. In nucleotides, the CDR3 is TGTGCCAGCAGCTTAGGACTAGCGGGGGCCTACGAGCAGTACTTC. Encoded protein: CASSLGLAGAYEQYF.

The genes are TRBV7-9 and TRBJ2-3; D is ambiguous. V was trimmed by 11 bases and J by 2 bases, leaving 5 bases between them. CDR1 and CDR2 (germline): SEHNR, FQNEAQ (reference sequence). The CDR3 totals 10 residues. CDR3 protein: CAGDTDTQYF. CDR3 in DNA: TGTGCCGGAGACACAGATACGCAGTATTTT.

This chain connects TRBV7-2 to TRBJ2-7; D uncertain. This CDR3 comprises 13 residues. The V end was cut by 1 base, the J end by 0 bases, with 4 bases between. Germline CDR1 is SGHTA and CDR2 is FQGNSA. CDR3 sequence: CASSLDSSYEQYF. The CDR3 nucleotides are TGTGCCAGCAGCTTAGACAGCTCCTACGAGCAGTACTTC.

CDR3 amino acids: CASSQDLAGQETQYF. CDR3 DNA sequence: TGTGCCAGCAGCCAAGATCTCGCGGGTCAAGAGACCCAGTACTTC. This chain joins TRBV4-2 and TRBJ2-5, with D possibly being TRBD2 (5 bases). Germline loops: CDR1 LGHNA, CDR2 YNFKEQ. V was shortened by 0 bases and J by 2 bases, with 10 bases between the two germline ends. CDR3 length: 15 amino acids.

The chain has TRBV7-2 and TRBJ1-1; D not resolved. This CDR3 has 14 residues. From germline, CDR1 is SGHTA and CDR2 FQGNSA. The V gene lost 2 bases and the J gene lost 1 base, with 8 bases spanning the gap. The CDR3 DNA reads as TGTGCCAGCAGCTTAAAGGGAGGGAACACTGAAGCTTTCTTT. This translates into CASSLKGGNTEAFF.

The chain carries TRBV7-9 and TRBJ1-1; unclear D gene. The germline V and J ends were trimmed by 3 bases and 5 bases, with 13 bases remaining between them. The germline gives CDR1 SEHNR, CDR2 FQNEAQ (reference sequence). This CDR3 has 14 residues. CDR3 nucleotide sequence: TGTGCCAGCAGCTTTACATCAGAGGGAACTGAAGCTTTCTTT. It is translated as CASSFTSEGTEAFF.

This clone showed up just once. The J gene is TRBJ1-1, the V gene TRBV11-2; D might be TRBD1 (5 bases). The CDR3 runs 14 residues. The V gene's germline CDR1 is SGHAT and CDR2 FQNNGV. Trimming pared 4 bases from V and 11 bases from J, leaving 20 bases between. The CDR3 DNA reads TGTGCCAGCAGCTCTGGGGCTGGACACTTGGAGGCTTTCTTT. Its translation: CASSSGAGHLEAFF.

The table lists this clone with a count of one. The chain combines TRBV7-9 with TRBJ1-2; D is uncertain. The length of the CDR3 is 13 residues. Trimming left V 1 base short and J 8 bases short, with 11 bases between. Germline CDR1 is SEHNR and CDR2 is FQNEAQ (reference sequence). CDR3 region: CASSLEFGSGYTF. The CDR3 nucleotides are TGTGCCAGCAGCTTAGAATTCGGGTCCGGCTACACCTTC.

The chain joins TRBV2 to TRBJ2-3; possible D gene TRBD1, 6 bases. Between the trimmed V and J ends, which lost 5 bases and 5 bases, there was a span of 14 bases. The V gene's germline CDR1 is SNHLY and CDR2 FYNNEI. This CDR3 comprises 14 residues. CDR3 region: CASSIYTQGDTQYF. CDR3 DNA sequence: TGTGCCAGCAGTATATATACACAGGGAGATACGCAGTATTTT.

The chain couples TRBV27 to TRBJ1-3; D uncertain. Germline V CDR1 and CDR2: MNHEY, SMNVEV (reference sequence). The V and J ends lost 5 bases and 4 bases respectively, with 18 bases between them. The CDR3 is made up of 16 amino acids. The CDR3 reads CASSLESPRRGNTIYF. The CDR3 region has the DNA TGTGCCAGCAGTCTTGAGTCCCCAAGGCGGGGAAACACCATATATTTT.

The sample holds a few counts of this clone. The chain employs TRBV29-1 and TRBJ1-2; perhaps TRBD1 as D (6 bases). The CDR3 extends over 13 amino acids. V was shortened by 7 bases and J by 8 bases, with 20 bases between the two germline ends. The germline V gene encodes CDR1 SQVTM and CDR2 ANQGSEA. CDR3 nucleotides: TGCAGCGCAGACCGGGACAAGGGTGGCGGCTACACCTTC. Translated, it gives CSADRDKGGGYTF.